The next 32 T cell receptor beta chains were all read from a single sample in a study of beta chain features in type 1 diabetes. Since all of the isolated RNA was reverse transcribed, expressed TCRB transcripts were what got sequenced. Sequencing was performed with immunoSEQ multiplex PCR; in TCRdb, only in-frame clones are kept and a portion is missing. The repertoire holds 600,000 to 650,000 clones, about 14% seen once, with about 0.086% in the top ten. The sequenced sample was naive CD4+ T cells from blood. The origin of the receptors is a man younger than 35 in good health.

The chain carries TRBV7-9 and TRBJ1-4, with D hard to call. The V end was cut by 2 bases, the J end by 8 bases, with 3 bases between. The CDR3 runs to 11 residues. Per the germline V gene, CDR1 is SEHNR and CDR2 is FQNEAQ (reference sequence). The CDR3, as DNA: TGTGCCAGCAGCTTACAGGAAAAACTGTTTTTT. Protein sequence: CASSLQEKLFF.

This clone was counted a few times. The CDR3 DNA reads TGTGCCAGCAGCTTAGGGGACAGGGGTGAGAAGTATTTT. Translation: CASSLGDRGEKYF. The chain employs TRBV7-6 and TRBJ2-3; 10 positions match TRBD1. V was pared by 1 base and J by 13 bases, with 5 bases of the junction left unmatched. The CDR3 length is 13 residues. Germline CDR1 is SGHVS and CDR2 is FNYEAQ.

This chain joins TRBV28 and TRBJ2-5, with D possibly being TRBD1 (6 bases). The J call is in doubt because the DNA end fits TRBJ2-7 better. CDR1 is MDHEN, CDR2 SYDVKM, per germline. There are 12 residues in the CDR3. DNA of the CDR3: TGTGCCAGCAGTTTAGCCAGGGGCGAGCAGTACTTC. Translating it yields CASSLARGEQYF.

V gene TRBV25-1 combines with J gene TRBJ2-2; weak D call: TRBD1 (7 bases). Per the germline V gene, CDR1 is MGHDK and CDR2 is SYGVNS. This CDR3 is built from 18 residues. V lost 1 base to trimming and J lost 3 bases, with 18 bases between them. CDR3 region: CASSEWRVTGSDTGELFF. DNA of the CDR3: TGTGCCAGCAGTGAATGGAGGGTGACAGGGTCTGACACCGGGGAGCTGTTTTTT.

A note on this clone: Other DNA sequences in this specimen translate into the identical CDR3. The chain is built from TRBV5-4 and TRBJ2-5; 8 bases are shared with TRBD1. The V gene's germline CDR1 is SGHNT and CDR2 YYREEE (reference sequence). Trimming removed 1 base from V and 2 bases from J; junction bases left unmatched: 1. The CDR3 has 14 residues. Here the CDR3 reads CASSLTGGQETQYF. The CDR3 DNA reads TGTGCCAGCAGCTTGACAGGGGGACAAGAGACCCAGTACTTC.

This chain joins TRBV19 and TRBJ2-1; 9 bases match TRBD1. V lost 4 bases, J lost 2 bases, and 3 bases stayed unmatched. CDR1 and CDR2 (germline): LNHDA, SQIVND (reference sequence). The CDR3 runs to 15 residues. The CDR3 here is CASSTRQGAYNEQFF. The CDR3 region has the DNA TGTGCCAGTAGTACGCGACAGGGGGCCTACAATGAGCAGTTCTTC.

This clone was seen only a few times. The J gene is TRBJ2-1, the V gene TRBV7-2, with D perhaps TRBD1 (6 bases). CDR1 is SGHTA and CDR2 is FQGNSA in the germline V gene. This CDR3 spans 15 amino acids. The ends were cut back, 7 bases at V and 1 base at J, with 14 bases in the middle. CDR3 protein: CASTTNRASYNEQFF. The CDR3 nucleotides are TGTGCCAGCACGACGAACAGGGCTTCCTACAATGAGCAGTTCTTC.

This rearrangement joins TRBV5-4 to TRBJ2-7; 8 bases fit TRBD1. J was trimmed by 8 bases and V by 4 bases; bases with no gene match: 17. Germline V CDR1 and CDR2: SGHNT, YYREEE (reference sequence). The CDR3 runs 16 residues. This chain's CDR3 is CASSPGQGQGGWQQYF. In DNA, the CDR3 is TGTGCCAGCAGCCCTGGACAGGGTCAAGGGGGTTGGCAGCAGTACTTC.

Concerning this clone itself: A read error may account for a junction end that differs from germline. The chain joins TRBV28 to TRBJ2-2; 7 bases line up with TRBD2. The CDR3 extends over 17 amino acids. Germline loops: CDR1 MDHEN, CDR2 SYDVKM. The CDR3 region has the DNA TGTTCCAGCATATCCTCGACTAGCCTAAGACGGACCGGGGAGCTGTTTTTT. This encodes CSSISSTSLRRTGELFF.

This clone was seen repeatedly, ten times or more. V gene TRBV10-3 combines with J gene TRBJ2-5; 7 bases match TRBD1. V dropped 6 bases and J dropped 2; count of bases not matched to a gene: 3. Germline CDR1 is ENHRY and CDR2 is SYGVKD. This CDR3 spans 13 amino acids. The CDR3 reads CAIRLDRQETQYF. The DNA for the CDR3 is TGTGCCATCAGGCTGGACAGGCAAGAGACCCAGTACTTC.

This clone was counted a few times. This rearrangement joins TRBV7-2 to TRBJ2-3; 8 bases line up with TRBD2. The ends lost 6 bases at V and 0 bases at J; junction bases unmatched: 5. This CDR3 is built from 15 residues. In germline, CDR1 is SGHTA, CDR2 FQGNSA. Here the CDR3 DNA reads TGTGCCAGCAGACCTCAGCGGGGGAGCACAGATACGCAGTATTTT. Translation: CASRPQRGSTDTQYF.

This clone was detected only a few times. The chain links TRBV2 to TRBJ2-2; no clear D. This CDR3 comprises 15 residues. Germline values: CDR1 SNHLY, CDR2 FYNNEI. Between the trimmed V and J ends, which lost 7 bases and 5 bases, there was a span of 17 bases. CDR3 amino acids: CASTKQTVQTGELFF. The CDR3 bases are TGTGCCAGCACTAAACAGACCGTTCAGACCGGGGAGCTGTTTTTT.

The table lists this clone with a few counts. V gene TRBV19 combines with J gene TRBJ2-2; 7 nucleotides match TRBD1. CDR1 and CDR2 (germline): LNHDA, SQIVND (reference sequence). Unmatched junction bases numbered 5, after V lost 4 bases and J lost 6 bases. The CDR3 runs 14 residues. CDR3 bases: TGTGCCAGTAGTACCTTCGGACAGGCCGGGGAGCTGTTTTTT. Protein sequence: CASSTFGQAGELFF. The complete variable domain, with remaining parts taken from reference TRBV19 and TRBJ2-2, reads DGGITQSPKYLFRKEGQNVTLSCEQNLNHDAMYWYRQDPGQGLRLIYYSQIVNDFQKGDIAEGYSVSREKKESFPLTVTSAQKNPTAFYLCASSTFGQAGELFFGEGSRLTVL.

This clone was detected only a few times. The V and J genes are TRBV10-3 and TRBJ2-7; D is ambiguous. CDR1 is ENHRY, CDR2 SYGVKD, per germline. V was cut by 3 bases and J by 5 bases, with 14 bases left in between. There are 14 residues in the CDR3. Here the CDR3 DNA reads TGTGCCATCAGTGATGCAGCCCGCGGCCACGAGCAGTACTTC. Protein: CAISDAARGHEQYF.

In its sample, this clone was seen a few times. This chain connects TRBV9 to TRBJ1-2; 7 bases are a match to TRBD1. Germline V CDR1 and CDR2: SGDLS, YYNGEE. Losses at the gene ends were 0 bases for V and 4 bases for J; bases not matched to a gene: 3. The length of the CDR3 is 14 residues. CDR3 coding DNA: TGTGCCAGCAGCGTAGGTGGGACAGCCTATGGCTACACCTTC. The encoded protein is CASSVGGTAYGYTF.

V usage is TRBV5-4 and J usage is TRBJ2-5, with 7 bases fitting TRBD2. Germline V CDR1 and CDR2: SGHNT, YYREEE (reference sequence). This CDR3 contains 16 residues. V lost 0 bases, J lost 5 bases, and 10 bases stayed unmatched. In nucleotides, the CDR3 is TGTGCCAGCAGCTTGGCCAGCGGGATGAAAGGGGAGACCCAGTACTTC. It codes for CASSLASGMKGETQYF.

The rearrangement uses TRBV4-1 and TRBJ1-5, with a tentative D call TRBD1 (6 bases). Germline V gene lookup returns CDR1 MGHRA and CDR2 YSYEKL. CDR3 length: 16 amino acids. V was cut by 6 bases and J by 3 bases, with 18 bases left in between. CDR3 loop: CASSPARGSLNQPQHF. In DNA, the CDR3 is TGCGCCAGCAGTCCGGCCAGGGGAAGCCTCAATCAGCCCCAGCATTTT.

To note about this clone: The same CDR3 arises from other DNA sequences in this sample as well. The chain combines TRBV7-8 with TRBJ1-1; D gene ambiguous. CDR1 is SGHVS, CDR2 FQNEAQ, per germline. This CDR3 region has 13 residues. V lost 2 bases, J lost 1 base, and 5 bases lay in between. The CDR3 region has the DNA TGTGCCAGCAGCTTACGGCAGAACACTGAAGCTTTCTTT. Protein product: CASSLRQNTEAFF.

CDR3 nucleotides: TGTGCCAGCAGTTTGGATAATTCACCCCTCCACTTT. Its protein is CASSLDNSPLHF. The chain is built from TRBV21-1 and TRBJ1-6. TRBV21-1 represents a pseudogene. The CDR3 has 12 amino acids.

This clone occurred a few times. The J gene is TRBJ2-7, the V gene TRBV29-1; TRBD2 agrees at 7 bases. CDR3 size: 12 residues. V dropped 4 bases and J dropped 4; count of bases not matched to a gene: 4. Germline V gives CDR1 SQVTM, CDR2 ANQGSEA. CDR3 in DNA: TGCAGCGTTGCACTAGCGAGTTACGAGCAGTACTTC. Translated, it gives CSVALASYEQYF.

This clone was recorded a few times. The chain is built from TRBV28 and TRBJ2-2; D ambiguous. This CDR3 has 13 residues. Looked up from germline, CDR1 is MDHEN and CDR2 is SYDVKM. Trimming removed 7 bases from V and 1 base from J, with 7 bases in between. The DNA for the CDR3 is TGTGCCAGCATTCGATTGAACACCGGGGAGCTGTTTTTT. Protein sequence: CASIRLNTGELFF. The full variable domain, in which reference TRBV28 and TRBJ2-2 provide the parts outside the CDR3, is DVKVTQSSRYLVKRTGEKVFLECVQDMDHENMFWYRQDPGLGLRLIYFSYDVKMKEKGDIPEGYSVSREKKERFSLILESASTNQTSMYLCASIRLNTGELFFGEGSRLTVL.

This chain joins TRBV7-2 and TRBJ1-1, with D possibly TRBD1 on 5 matching bases. In germline, CDR1 is SGHTA, CDR2 FQGNSA. V dropped 0 bases and J dropped 2 bases, with 10 bases sitting between them. The CDR3 is 15 residues long. CDR3 amino acids: CASSLALGGNTEAFF. The DNA for the CDR3 is TGTGCCAGCAGCTTAGCGCTTGGGGGAAACACTGAAGCTTTCTTT.

This chain uses TRBV5-1 with TRBJ2-5; D gene uncertain. V was clipped by 4 bases and J by 4 bases, with 8 bases between them. Germline V gene lookup returns CDR1 SGHRS and CDR2 YFSETQ. The CDR3 totals 12 residues. The CDR3, as DNA: TGCGCCAGCAGCCCACCCGGAGAGACCCAGTACTTC. As protein: CASSPPGETQYF.

The table lists this clone with a few counts. The chain joins TRBV29-1 to TRBJ1-2, with TRBD1 identical over 9 bases. Per germline, CDR1 SQVTM and CDR2 ANQGSEA. V lost 7 bases and J lost 8; bases outside the gene matches: 8. This CDR3 region has 12 residues. CDR3 in amino acids: CSGIQGAGGYTF. CDR3 nucleotide sequence: TGCAGCGGTATACAGGGGGCAGGGGGCTACACCTTC.

The chain recombines TRBV27 with TRBJ1-6, with 7 nucleotides matching TRBD1. Trimming at V came to 6 bases and at J to 7 bases, leaving 6 bases not matched to a gene. The CDR3 totals 14 residues. Per the germline V gene, CDR1 is MNHEY and CDR2 is SMNVEV (reference sequence). The DNA of the CDR3 is TGTGCCAGCAGATGGGACAGAGGGAATTCACCCCTCCACTTT. As protein: CASRWDRGNSPLHF.

This chain connects TRBV7-8 to TRBJ1-2, with 7 positions matching TRBD1. CDR3 length: 14 residues. V lost 5 bases, J lost 4 bases, and 7 bases stayed unmatched. The germline gives CDR1 SGHVS, CDR2 FQNEAQ. The CDR3 reads CASSPRQGGYGYTF. Written as DNA, the CDR3 is TGTGCCAGCAGCCCGCGACAGGGAGGCTATGGCTACACCTTC.

Only a few counts were recorded for this clone. The genes are TRBV30 and TRBJ1-1; 7 bases agree with TRBD1. Per germline, CDR1 GTSNPN and CDR2 SVGIG (reference sequence). The trim removed 7 bases at V and 11 bases at J, leaving 13 bases unmatched. The CDR3 is made up of 12 amino acids. The chain's CDR3 is CASPRGDRAAFF. DNA of the CDR3: TGTGCCTCGCCCAGGGGGGACAGAGCTGCTTTCTTT.

This clone was seen more than once but under ten times. The chain uses TRBV4-3 and TRBJ2-2; 11 bases map to TRBD2. CDR1 is LGHNA, CDR2 YSLEER, per germline. This CDR3 spans 18 amino acids. V lost 0 bases to trimming and J lost 2 bases; unmatched junction nucleotides: 5. The CDR3 is CASSQEPSGRHNTGELFF. The DNA of the CDR3 is TGCGCCAGCAGCCAAGAACCTAGCGGGAGGCACAACACCGGGGAGCTGTTTTTT.

This clone has only a few counts. V usage is TRBV5-1 and J usage is TRBJ1-4; D ambiguous. Trimming pared 4 bases from V and 5 bases from J, leaving 15 bases between. The CDR3 spans 15 residues. Germline assignment: CDR1 SGHRS and CDR2 YFSETQ. This chain's CDR3 is CASSPDGGINEKLFF. The CDR3 DNA follows: TGCGCCAGCAGCCCCGATGGAGGGATAAATGAAAAACTGTTTTTT.

The table lists this clone with a count of one. This chain uses TRBV5-1 with TRBJ1-1, with TRBD1 matching 10 bases. Trimming cost V 6 bases and J 5 bases; bases outside gene matches: 7. The CDR3 has 14 amino acids. Per the germline V gene, CDR1 is SGHRS and CDR2 is YFSETQ. As DNA, the CDR3 is TGCGCCAGCATGAGGACAGGGGGTGGAACTGAAGCTTTCTTT. Translation: CASMRTGGGTEAFF.

The rearrangement links TRBV10-3 to TRBJ1-2; 7 bases line up with TRBD1. Germline loops: CDR1 ENHRY, CDR2 SYGVKD. The V and J ends lost 6 bases and 6 bases, in that order; junction bases with no gene match: 4. The CDR3 runs to 12 residues. The CDR3 DNA follows: TGTGCCATCAGAGCCGGGACAGATGGCTACACCTTC. This sequence encodes CAIRAGTDGYTF.

The chain links TRBV7-2 to TRBJ1-1, with TRBD1 matching 11 bases. The CDR3 contains 15 residues. Losses at the gene ends were 3 bases for V and 6 bases for J; bases not matched to a gene: 6. CDR1 SGHTA and CDR2 FQGNSA come from the germline V gene. The CDR3 coding sequence is TGTGCCAGCAGCTTGGACAGGGGGCTGACGGCTGAAGCTTTCTTT. Encoded protein: CASSLDRGLTAEAFF.